The 24 T cell receptor beta chains below were found in one sample sequenced in a study of T-cell reconstitution after alpha-beta-depleted transplantation in children. Unique molecular identifiers tagged the TCRbeta library. TCRdb itself ran the PCR reads through MiXCR, one entry per CDR3 protein. Among 81,000 or so distinct CDR3 sequences listed, roughly a sixth were seen once. Sequencing was performed on PBMCs, mostly from graft donor cells, taken 180 days after TCRalphabeta/CD19-depleted stem cell transplant. Receptors were obtained from a male patient between 2 and 10 years old who had a stem cell transplant for acute lymphoblastic leukemia, so the T cells may come from the graft donor.

This clonotype appeared many times. The chain joins TRBV29-1 to TRBJ1-4; D not resolved. This CDR3 comprises 8 residues. Germline lookup yields CDR1 SQVTM and CDR2 ANQGSEA. Trimming took 3 bases from V and 15 from J, leaving 5 bases between them. This CDR3 is CSVDGLFF. The CDR3 coding sequence is TGCAGCGTTGATGGGTTGTTTTTT. Drawing the rest from reference TRBV29-1 and TRBJ1-4, the complete variable domain is SAVISQKPSRDICQRGTSLTIQCQVDSQVTMMFWYRQQPGQSLTLIATANQGSEATYESGFVIDKFPISRPNLTFSTLTVSNMSPEDSSIYLCSVDGLFFGSGTQLSVL.

A few counts support this clonotype. The genes are TRBV12-3 or TRBV12-4 and TRBJ2-3; 10 bases match TRBD2. The CDR3 consists of 14 residues. V gave up 6 bases and J gave up 5 bases; unmatched junction bases: 5. CDR3 loop: CASSKRGGLDTQYF. Here the CDR3 DNA reads TGTGCCAGCAGCAAGCGGGGGGGCCTAGATACGCAGTATTTT.

The count of this clonotype is one. The chain uses TRBV4-1 and TRBJ2-5; no reliable D call. V was shortened by 2 bases and J by 4 bases, with 8 bases between the two germline ends. Germline V lookup: CDR1 MGHRA, CDR2 YSYEKL. The length of the CDR3 is 13 residues. In DNA, the CDR3 is TGCGCCAGCAGCCAAACCCTAAGAGAGACCCAGTACTTC. Its protein is CASSQTLRETQYF.

The table lists this clonotype with many counts. The V and J genes are TRBV20-1 and TRBJ2-4, with TRBD1 matching 10 bases. V gave up 1 base and J gave up 6 bases; unmatched junction bases: 0. The CDR3 loop spans 13 amino acids. Per the germline V gene, CDR1 is DFQATT and CDR2 is SNEGSKA (reference sequence). CDR3 protein: CSARGDRGNIQYF. The CDR3 DNA sequence: TGCAGTGCTAGAGGGGACAGGGGAAACATTCAGTACTTC.

The CDR3 sequence: CASSWPGQYNEQFF. The CDR3 DNA reads TGTGCCAGCAGCTGGCCGGGACAGTACAATGAGCAGTTCTTC. The chain combines TRBV7-9 with TRBJ2-1, with TRBD1 identical over 7 bases. V was pared by 4 bases and J by 4 bases, with 4 bases of the junction left unmatched. Germline CDR1 is SEHNR and CDR2 is FQNEAQ (reference sequence). CDR3 length equals 14 residues.

This clonotype was seen at least ten times. This chain joins TRBV7-6 and TRBJ2-2, with 7 positions matching TRBD1. Germline assignment: CDR1 SGHVS and CDR2 FNYEAQ. V lost 5 bases, J lost 6 bases, and 9 bases stayed unmatched. The CDR3 has 15 amino acids. The chain's CDR3 is CASSGRQGTAGELFF. The CDR3, as DNA: TGTGCCAGCAGCGGGAGACAGGGAACGGCCGGGGAGCTGTTTTTT.

The rearrangement uses TRBV7-2 and TRBJ2-7, with 7 nucleotides matching TRBD2. The CDR3 is 16 residues long. Trimming cost V 3 bases and J 4 bases; bases outside gene matches: 12. Germline values: CDR1 SGHTA, CDR2 FQGNSA. DNA of the CDR3: TGTGCCAGCAGCTTTGGGAGCGGGACTCCCCGTTACGAGCAGTACTTC. It encodes CASSFGSGTPRYEQYF.

This clonotype was counted between two and nine times. The chain combines TRBV6-5 with TRBJ2-3; the D gene could be TRBD1 or TRBD2 (5 bases each). The CDR3 covers 14 residues. Germline V lookup: CDR1 MNHEY, CDR2 SVGAGI. Trimming stripped 0 bases from V and 11 bases from J, with 15 bases between. CDR3 amino acids: CASSYSQGHRGQYF. CDR3 DNA sequence: TGTGCCAGCAGTTACTCCCAGGGTCACCGGGGGCAGTATTTT.

The chain employs TRBV12-3 or TRBV12-4 and TRBJ2-7; D not resolved. Trimming shortened V by 7 bases and J by 6 bases, and 19 bases separated the two germline ends. The CDR3 totals 14 residues. The CDR3 region has the DNA TGTGCCAGCATGAATCCCCAACACGTAACCGAGCAGTACTTC. This translates into CASMNPQHVTEQYF.

The table lists this clonotype with a few counts. The chain carries TRBV3-1 and TRBJ1-3; D is perhaps TRBD1 (5 bases). This CDR3 is built from 15 residues. The germline V and J ends were trimmed by 3 bases and 0 bases, with 9 bases remaining between them. Germline assignment: CDR1 LGHDT and CDR2 YNNKEL (reference sequence). CDR3 region: CASSQDTSSGNTIYF. The CDR3 coding sequence is TGTGCCAGCAGCCAGGACACCTCCTCTGGAAACACCATATATTTT.

This clonotype occurred a few times. V usage is TRBV10-2 and J usage is TRBJ2-1, with D possibly TRBD1 on 6 matching bases. The CDR3 totals 15 residues. Germline V CDR1 and CDR2: WSHSY, SAAADI. V dropped 3 bases and J dropped 3 bases, with 12 bases sitting between them. CDR3 DNA sequence: TGCGCCAGCAGTGACGAACAGGGATTCTACAATGAGCAGTTCTTC. Translated, it gives CASSDEQGFYNEQFF.

This clonotype was seen only a few times. The chain uses TRBV6-4 and TRBJ1-1; weak D call: TRBD1 (6 bases). The CDR3 sequence is 15 residues long. The V and J ends lost 7 bases and 0 bases respectively, with 15 bases between them. Germline lookup yields CDR1 MRHNA and CDR2 SNTAGT. The CDR3: CASTREGGVNTEAFF. The CDR3 nucleotides are TGTGCCAGCACCCGAGAGGGGGGAGTGAACACTGAAGCTTTCTTT.

This clonotype was seen repeatedly, ten times or more. The J gene is TRBJ2-3, the V gene TRBV5-1, with TRBD2 matching 11 bases. V shed 0 bases, J shed 11 bases, and the junction held 11 bases outside the gene matches. This CDR3 has 16 amino acids. Germline CDR1 is SGHRS and CDR2 is YFSETQ. The CDR3 is CASSLAPGTSGPMQYF. The CDR3 DNA reads as TGCGCCAGCAGCTTGGCCCCCGGGACTAGCGGCCCGATGCAGTATTTT.

The rearrangement joins TRBV5-1 to TRBJ1-2; possible D gene TRBD1, 6 bases. With 4 bases removed from V and 6 bases from J, the gap between germline ends came to 19 bases. Germline assignment: CDR1 SGHRS and CDR2 YFSETQ. This CDR3 has 15 amino acids. The CDR3 here is CASSVLGHRANGYTF. Here the CDR3 DNA reads TGCGCCAGCAGCGTTTTAGGGCACAGGGCTAATGGCTACACCTTC.

The chain employs TRBV20-1 and TRBJ2-3, with 8 bases that match TRBD2. Looked up from germline, CDR1 is DFQATT and CDR2 is SNEGSKA (reference sequence). The ends lost 3 bases at V and 4 bases at J; junction bases unmatched: 9. This CDR3 spans 15 amino acids. CDR3 DNA: TGCAGTGCTAGCGCTTCGGGGGGGACTTCAGATACGCAGTATTTT. Residues: CSASASGGTSDTQYF.

This clonotype was recorded at least ten times. This chain uses TRBV20-1 with TRBJ2-3; 9 bases agree with TRBD2. Trimming removed 2 bases from V and 5 bases from J; junction bases left unmatched: 5. Germline assignment: CDR1 DFQATT and CDR2 SNEGSKA (reference sequence). The length of the CDR3 is 14 residues. The CDR3: CSARLAGAGDTQYF. The CDR3, as DNA: TGCAGTGCTAGATTAGCGGGGGCCGGAGATACGCAGTATTTT.

The sample holds many counts of this clonotype. The V call is TRBV7-2, the J call TRBJ1-2; unclear D gene. This CDR3 has 12 residues. Per the germline V gene, CDR1 is SGHTA and CDR2 is FQGNSA. V shed 1 base and J shed 9 bases, with 9 bases lying between them. The CDR3 loop reads CASSLVAESYTF. As DNA, the CDR3 is TGTGCCAGCAGCTTAGTGGCCGAGAGCTACACCTTC.

This clonotype was seen repeatedly, ten times or more. The chain is built from TRBV27 and TRBJ2-7; perhaps TRBD1 as D (6 bases). V lost 4 bases to trimming and J lost 2 bases, with 9 bases between them. CDR3 length: 13 amino acids. Germline V gives CDR1 MNHEY, CDR2 SMNVEV (reference sequence). The DNA of the CDR3 is TGTGCCAGCAGTTACAGGGCCCCCTACGAGCAGTACTTC. Amino acids: CASSYRAPYEQYF.

The gene calls are TRBV11-2 and TRBJ1-2, with D tentatively TRBD1 (6 bases). Germline V lookup: CDR1 SGHAT, CDR2 FQNNGV. This CDR3 contains 15 residues. The germline V and J ends were trimmed by 1 base and 2 bases, with 11 bases remaining between them. The CDR3 coding sequence is TGTGCCAGCAGCTTAGGGTGGACAGAAAACTATGGCTACACCTTC. Translated: CASSLGWTENYGYTF. Full variable domain (rest looked up from reference TRBV11-2 and TRBJ1-2): EAGVAQSPRYKIIEKRQSVAFWCNPISGHATLYWYQQILGQGPKLLIQFQNNGVVDDSQLPKDRFSAERLKGVDSTLKIQPAKLEDSAVYLCASSLGWTENYGYTFGSGTRLTVV.

This clonotype has a count of ten or more. The rearrangement uses TRBV10-3 and TRBJ1-1; D unclear. This CDR3 is built from 13 residues. V was trimmed by 10 bases and J by 4 bases, leaving 16 bases between them. CDR1 is ENHRY and CDR2 is SYGVKD in the germline V gene. The CDR3 protein is CATSFPDFTEAFF. The CDR3 DNA reads as TGTGCCACATCCTTCCCGGATTTCACTGAAGCTTTCTTT.

Note on this clonotype: The junction departs from germline at one end; a sequencing error may be responsible. The chain is built from TRBV7-2 and TRBJ1-2, with unresolved D. The germline CDR1 and CDR2 sequences are SGHTA and FQGNSA. The CDR3 covers 10 residues. The CDR3 region is CGSSYYGYTF. The CDR3 coding sequence is TGTGGCAGCAGCTATTATGGCTACACCTTC.

There are a few counts of this clonotype. The chain is built from TRBV4-1 and TRBJ1-2, with 10 bases matching TRBD1. V was clipped by 3 bases and J by 8 bases; unmatched bases: 6. The germline CDR1 and CDR2 sequences are MGHRA and YSYEKL. This CDR3 contains 14 residues. The CDR3, as DNA: TGCGCCAGCAGCCACCCCGGACAGGGGGAGGGCTACACCTTC. Its translation is CASSHPGQGEGYTF.

V gene TRBV6-2 or TRBV6-3 combines with J gene TRBJ2-7; 7 nucleotides line up with TRBD2. This CDR3 comprises 15 residues. Germline CDR1 is MNHEY and CDR2 is SVGEGT. Trimming cost V 6 bases and J 3 bases; bases outside gene matches: 11. The CDR3 reads CASRPTQRGFYEQYF. In nucleotides, the CDR3 is TGTGCCAGCAGACCCACTCAGCGGGGATTCTACGAGCAGTACTTC.

This clonotype has more than one count but fewer than ten. The chain uses TRBV5-5 and TRBJ2-5; D not resolved. The germline gives CDR1 SGHKS, CDR2 YYEKEE (reference sequence). Trimming cost V 0 bases and J 7 bases, with 7 bases left between them. The CDR3 spans 12 residues. CDR3 region: CASSLEKATQYF. The DNA of the CDR3 is TGTGCCAGCAGCTTGGAAAAAGCGACCCAGTACTTC.